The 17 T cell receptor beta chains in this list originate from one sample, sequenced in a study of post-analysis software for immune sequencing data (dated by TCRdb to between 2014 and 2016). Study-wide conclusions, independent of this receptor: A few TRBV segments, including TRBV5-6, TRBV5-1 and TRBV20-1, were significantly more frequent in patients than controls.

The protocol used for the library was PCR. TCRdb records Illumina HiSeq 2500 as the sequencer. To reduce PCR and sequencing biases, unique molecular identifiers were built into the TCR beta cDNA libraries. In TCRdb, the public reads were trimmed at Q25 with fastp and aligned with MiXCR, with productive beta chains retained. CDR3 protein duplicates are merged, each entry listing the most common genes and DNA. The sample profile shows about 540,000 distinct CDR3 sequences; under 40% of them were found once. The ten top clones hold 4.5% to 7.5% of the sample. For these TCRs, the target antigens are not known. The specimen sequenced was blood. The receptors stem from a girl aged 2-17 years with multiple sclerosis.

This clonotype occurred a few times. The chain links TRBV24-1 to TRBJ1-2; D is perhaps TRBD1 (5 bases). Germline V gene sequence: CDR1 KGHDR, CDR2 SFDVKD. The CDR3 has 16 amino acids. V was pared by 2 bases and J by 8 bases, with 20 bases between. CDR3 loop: CATSDSTGAGAEGYTF. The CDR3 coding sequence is TGTGCCACCAGTGATTCCACCGGGGCTGGGGCAGAAGGCTACACCTTC.

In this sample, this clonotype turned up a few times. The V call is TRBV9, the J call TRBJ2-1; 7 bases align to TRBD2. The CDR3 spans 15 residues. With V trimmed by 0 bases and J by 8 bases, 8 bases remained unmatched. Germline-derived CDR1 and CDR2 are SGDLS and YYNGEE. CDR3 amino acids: CASSVGGWGGDEQFF. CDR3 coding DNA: TGTGCCAGCAGCGTAGGCGGTTGGGGAGGGGATGAGCAGTTCTTC. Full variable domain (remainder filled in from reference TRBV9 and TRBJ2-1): DSGVTQTPKHLITATGQRVTLRCSPRSGDLSVYWYQQSLDQGLQFLIQYYNGEERAKGNILERFSAQQFPDLHSELNLSSLELGDSALYFCASSVGGWGGDEQFFGPGTRLTVL.

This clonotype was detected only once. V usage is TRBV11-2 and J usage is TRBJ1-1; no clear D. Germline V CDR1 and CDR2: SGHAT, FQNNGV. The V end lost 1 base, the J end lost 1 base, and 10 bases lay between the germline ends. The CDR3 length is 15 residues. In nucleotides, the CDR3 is TGTGCCAGCAGCTTAGCCCGGGGTTCGAACACTGAAGCTTTCTTT. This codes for CASSLARGSNTEAFF.

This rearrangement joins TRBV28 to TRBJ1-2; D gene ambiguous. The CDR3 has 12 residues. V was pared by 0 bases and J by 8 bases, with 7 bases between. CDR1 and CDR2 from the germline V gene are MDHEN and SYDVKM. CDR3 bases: TGTGCCAGCAGTTTATGGGCGCAGGGCTACACCTTC. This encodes CASSLWAQGYTF.

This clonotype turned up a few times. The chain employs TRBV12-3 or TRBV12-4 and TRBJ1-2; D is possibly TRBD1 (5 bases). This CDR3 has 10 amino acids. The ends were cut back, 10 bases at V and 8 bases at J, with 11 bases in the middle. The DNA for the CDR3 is TGTGCCATCCGGGGCGGCGGCTACACCTTC. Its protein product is CAIRGGGYTF.

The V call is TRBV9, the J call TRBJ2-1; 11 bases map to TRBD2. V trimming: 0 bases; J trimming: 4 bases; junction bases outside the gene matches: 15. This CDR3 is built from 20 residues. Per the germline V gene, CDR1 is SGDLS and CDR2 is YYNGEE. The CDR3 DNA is TGTGCCAGCAGCGTAGCCCCGAGAGGACTAGCGGGCCGCCTTTACAATGAGCAGTTCTTC. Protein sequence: CASSVAPRGLAGRLYNEQFF.

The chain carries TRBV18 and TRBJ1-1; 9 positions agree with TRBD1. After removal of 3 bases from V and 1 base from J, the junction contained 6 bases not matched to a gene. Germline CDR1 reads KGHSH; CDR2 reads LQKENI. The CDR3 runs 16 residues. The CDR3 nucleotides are TGTGCCAGCTCACCGGACGGGACAGGGCCGAACACTGAAGCTTTCTTT. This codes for CASSPDGTGPNTEAFF. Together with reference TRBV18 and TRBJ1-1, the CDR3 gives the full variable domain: NAGVMQNPRHLVRRRGQEARLRCSPMKGHSHVYWYRQLPEEGLKFMVYLQKENIIDESGMPKERFSAEFPKEGPSILRIQQVVRGDSAAYFCASSPDGTGPNTEAFFGQGTRLTVV.

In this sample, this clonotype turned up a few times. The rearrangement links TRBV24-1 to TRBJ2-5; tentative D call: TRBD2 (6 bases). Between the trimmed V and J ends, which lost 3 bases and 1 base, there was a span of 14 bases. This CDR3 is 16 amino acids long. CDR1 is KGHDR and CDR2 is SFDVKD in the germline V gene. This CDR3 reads CATSDPGDGGQETQYF. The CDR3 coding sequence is TGTGCCACCAGTGATCCGGGGGATGGGGGCCAAGAGACCCAGTACTTC.

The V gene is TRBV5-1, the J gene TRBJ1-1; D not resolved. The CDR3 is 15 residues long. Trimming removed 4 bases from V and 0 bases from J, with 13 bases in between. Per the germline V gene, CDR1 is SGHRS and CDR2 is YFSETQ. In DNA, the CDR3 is TGCGCCAGCAGCACCACACTGGGCGTGAACACTGAAGCTTTCTTT. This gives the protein CASSTTLGVNTEAFF.

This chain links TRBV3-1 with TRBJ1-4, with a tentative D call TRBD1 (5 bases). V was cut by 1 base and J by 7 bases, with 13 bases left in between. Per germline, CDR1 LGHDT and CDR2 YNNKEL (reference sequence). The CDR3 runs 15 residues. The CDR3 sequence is CASSQVDIIGEKLFF. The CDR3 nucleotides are TGTGCCAGCAGCCAAGTGGACATCATAGGTGAAAAACTGTTTTTT.

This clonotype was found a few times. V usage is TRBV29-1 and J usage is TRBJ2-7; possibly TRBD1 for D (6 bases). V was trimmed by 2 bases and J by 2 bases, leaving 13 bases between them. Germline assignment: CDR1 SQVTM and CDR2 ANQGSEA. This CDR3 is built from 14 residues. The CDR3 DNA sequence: TGCAGCGTTGAAAGGCCGGGGACAACCTACGAGCAGTACTTC. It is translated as CSVERPGTTYEQYF.

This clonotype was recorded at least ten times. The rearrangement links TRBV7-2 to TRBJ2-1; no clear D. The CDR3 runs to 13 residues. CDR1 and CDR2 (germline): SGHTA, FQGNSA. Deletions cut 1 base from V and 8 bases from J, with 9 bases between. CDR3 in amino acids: CASSLVFRDEQFF. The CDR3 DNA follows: TGTGCCAGCAGCTTAGTTTTCCGGGATGAGCAGTTCTTC.

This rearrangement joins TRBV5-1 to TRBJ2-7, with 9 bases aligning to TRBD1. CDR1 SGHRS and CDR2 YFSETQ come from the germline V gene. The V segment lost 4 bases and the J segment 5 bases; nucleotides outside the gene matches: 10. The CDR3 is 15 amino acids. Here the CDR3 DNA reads TGCGCCAGCAGCCTAGGTGGGACAGGGTTCCACGAGCAGTACTTC. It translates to CASSLGGTGFHEQYF. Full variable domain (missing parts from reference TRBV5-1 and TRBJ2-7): KAGVTQTPRYLIKTRGQQVTLSCSPISGHRSVSWYQQTPGQGLQFLFEYFSETQRNKGNFPGRFSGRQFSNSRSEMNVSTLELGDSALYLCASSLGGTGFHEQYFGPGTRLTVT.

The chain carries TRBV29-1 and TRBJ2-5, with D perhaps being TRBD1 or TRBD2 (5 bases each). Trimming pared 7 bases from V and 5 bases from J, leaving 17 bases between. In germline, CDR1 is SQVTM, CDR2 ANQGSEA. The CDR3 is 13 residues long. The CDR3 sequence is CSGGTAMQETQYF. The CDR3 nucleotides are TGCAGCGGTGGGACCGCGATGCAGGAGACCCAGTACTTC.

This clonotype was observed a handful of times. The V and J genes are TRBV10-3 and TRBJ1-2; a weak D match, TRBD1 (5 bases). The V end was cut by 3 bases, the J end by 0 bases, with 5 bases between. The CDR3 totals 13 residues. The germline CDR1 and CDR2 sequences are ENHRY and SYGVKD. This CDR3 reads CAISDRANYGYTF. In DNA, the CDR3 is TGTGCCATCAGTGACAGGGCTAACTATGGCTACACCTTC.

CDR3 bases: TGTGCCAGCAGACGAAGGGGGGGGAGTAGAACAGATACGCAGTATTTT. Residues: CASRRRGGSRTDTQYF. J is TRBJ2-3 and V is TRBV12-3 or TRBV12-4; a possible D gene is TRBD2 (7 bases). Trimming took 6 bases from V and 3 from J, leaving 19 bases between them. This CDR3 spans 16 amino acids.

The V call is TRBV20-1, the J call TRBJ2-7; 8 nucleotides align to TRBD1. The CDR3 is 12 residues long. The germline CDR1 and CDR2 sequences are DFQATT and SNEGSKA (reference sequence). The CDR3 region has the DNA TGCTCAATCAGGGGGCTTTCCTACGAGCAGTACTTC. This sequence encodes CSIRGLSYEQYF.